This TCR beta chain was identified in a study of T cell responses to AZD1222 COVID-19 vaccine. Study findings and constraints: There were repertoire samples only from the period after the peak T cell response.

In regard to this clone: The antigen remains undetermined.

The V segment lost 6 bases and the J segment 3 bases; nucleotides outside the gene matches: 9. The germline V gene encodes CDR1 SGHTA and CDR2 FQGNSA. The length of the CDR3 is 15 residues. Clones were sequenced by immunoSEQ multiplex PCR, and TCRdb holds only the in-frame ones, with some missing. The sample lists about 150,000 clones; 75% to 85% were seen once. The rearrangement uses TRBV7-2 and TRBJ2-7; 9 bases fit TRBD1. The source was peripheral blood, collected on day 0 of MenACWY control vaccination. This TCR was recovered from an adult in good health. DNA of the CDR3: TGTGCCAGCAGTCTCCCGGGACAGGGAATCTACGAGCAGTACTTC. It translates to CASSLPGQGIYEQYF.